Listed below are T cell receptor beta chains from one sample, sequenced in a study of blood T cell repertoires in COVID-19. TCRdb keeps only in-frame clones here, not all; method: immunoSEQ multiplex PCR. The table includes about 300,000 clones, about 91% detected once. Sequenced: peripheral blood. Receptor source: a woman between 25 and 40 years old with COVID-19, enrolled during active disease. Both conserved end residues are part of each CDR3. A D gene is named only where the DNA matches it firmly. Part of the rows lack a size; the others show once, few, many or a class for expanded clones.

NA | 11 | TRBJ2-5 | TRBV28 | NA | CASRSSWTQYF | TGTGCCAGCAGGAGTTCGTGGACCCAGTACTTC
NA | 13 | TRBJ1-2 | TRBV5-1 | TRBD1 | CASSFGQGYGYTF | TGCGCCAGCAGCTTTGGACAGGGCTATGGCTACACCTTC
once | 13 | TRBJ1-1 | TRBV29-1 | NA | CSVERGVNTEAFF | TGCAGCGTTGAACGGGGGGTCAACACTGAAGCTTTCTTT
once | 17 | TRBJ2-6 | TRBV5-6 | TRBD1 | CASSLAGQSSGANVLTF | TGTGCCAGCAGCTTGGCGGGACAGAGCTCTGGGGCCAACGTCCTGACTTTC
NA | 13 | TRBJ1-6 | TRBV6-4 | NA | CASSPDVAGPLHF | TGTGCCAGCAGCCCCGACGTGGCGGGGCCCCTCCACTTT
NA | 18 | TRBJ2-3 | TRBV4-2 | TRBD2 | CASSQGRLAGPNTDTQYF | TGTGCCAGCAGCCAGGGTAGACTAGCGGGGCCCAACACAGATACGCAGTATTTT
NA | 14 | TRBJ1-2 | TRBV7-8 | NA | CASSPYPEDYGYTF | TGTGCCAGCAGCCCATACCCGGAGGACTATGGCTACACCTTC
NA | 13 | TRBJ1-1 | TRBV27 | NA | CASSEVGNTEAFF | TGTGCCAGCAGTGAGGTGGGGAACACTGAAGCTTTCTTT
NA | 13 | TRBJ1-2 | TRBV28 | NA | CASSPGSNYGYTF | TGTGCCAGCAGTCCAGGCAGCAACTATGGCTACACCTTC
NA | 18 | TRBJ2-7 | TRBV4-1 | TRBD1 | CASSQDISLGQRFYEQYF | TGCGCCAGCAGCCAAGATATTAGCTTGGGACAGAGATTCTACGAGCAGTACTTC
few | 16 | TRBJ2-3 | TRBV9 | NA | CASSVLGSGSTDTQYF | TGTGCCAGCAGCGTCCTGGGGTCAGGGTCCACAGATACGCAGTATTTT
NA | 15 | TRBJ2-3 | TRBV11-3 | TRBD2 | CASSLAAGGEDTQYF | TGTGCCAGCAGCTTAGCAGCGGGGGGTGAAGATACGCAGTATTTT
NA | 11 | TRBJ1-2 | TRBV20-1 | NA | CSARYRYGYTF | TGCAGTGCTAGGTACCGGTACGGCTACACCTTC
NA | 16 | TRBJ1-3 | TRBV19 | TRBD1 | CASIPGRQGGGNTIYF | TGTGCCAGTATCCCTGGGCGACAGGGAGGTGGAAACACCATATATTTT
NA | 13 | TRBJ2-7 | TRBV20-1 | TRBD1 | CSASGTGGREQYF | TGCAGTGCTAGTGGGACAGGGGGCCGCGAGCAGTACTTC
few | 15 | TRBJ1-3 | TRBV10-3 | TRBD1 | CAISPGGLSGNTIYF | TGTGCCATCAGCCCAGGGGGCCTCTCTGGAAACACCATATATTTT
many | 15 | TRBJ2-2 | TRBV30 | NA | CAWKDGGRDTGELFF | TGTGCCTGGAAGGACGGGGGGCGGGACACCGGGGAGCTGTTTTTT
NA | 11 | TRBJ2-1 | TRBV20-1 | NA | CSATNGVEQFF | TGCAGTGCCACTAACGGGGTTGAGCAGTTCTTC
NA | 16 | TRBJ1-2 | TRBV3-1/TRBV3-2 | TRBD1 | CASSRVVGGAGYGYTF | TGTGCCAGCAGCCGGGTCGTAGGGGGCGCCGGCTATGGCTACACCTTC
few | 10 | TRBJ1-2 | TRBV14 | NA | CASSSFGYTF | TGTGCCAGCAGCTCTTTCGGCTACACCTTC
NA | 15 | TRBJ1-4 | TRBV19 | NA | CASRSLQTTNEKLFF | TGTGCCAGTAGAAGTCTCCAGACAACTAATGAAAAACTGTTTTTT
NA | 12 | TRBJ1-2 | TRBV6-5 | NA | CASRGPGNGYTF | TGTGCCAGCAGGGGTCCGGGGAATGGCTACACCTTC
NA | 16 | TRBJ2-3 | TRBV13 | TRBD1 | CASSLPRTGATDTQYF | TGTGCCAGCAGCCTACCTAGGACAGGGGCGACAGATACGCAGTATTTT
NA | 14 | TRBJ1-1 | TRBV5-1 | TRBD1 | CASSSPGQGIGAFF | TGCGCCAGCAGCTCACCGGGACAGGGGATTGGGGCTTTCTTT
NA | 16 | TRBJ2-5 | TRBV2 | TRBD2 | CASREWTSGYQETQYF | TGTGCCAGCAGGGAATGGACTAGCGGGTACCAAGAGACCCAGTACTTC
NA | 13 | TRBJ1-1 | TRBV27 | NA | CASSPMDSFEAFF | TGTGCCAGCAGTCCGATGGACAGTTTTGAAGCTTTCTTT
NA | 16 | TRBJ1-3 | TRBV19 | TRBD1 | CASSPFGQGPGNTIYF | TGTGCCAGTAGTCCTTTCGGACAGGGCCCTGGAAACACCATATATTTT
NA | 14 | TRBJ1-2 | TRBV19 | NA | CASTWGGPNYGYTF | TGTGCCAGTACCTGGGGAGGCCCTAACTATGGCTACACCTTC
once | 13 | TRBJ1-2 | TRBV5-1 | TRBD1 | CASSLKTGYGYTF | TGCGCCAGCAGCTTGAAGACAGGGTATGGCTACACCTTC
NA | 16 | TRBJ1-2 | TRBV6-2/TRBV6-3 | NA | CASSSRDVRVNYGYTF | TGTGCCAGCAGTTCCAGAGACGTCAGGGTTAACTATGGCTACACCTTC
NA | 14 | TRBJ2-2 | TRBV30 | TRBD1 | CAWSPRGWTGELFF | TGTGCCTGGAGCCCCAGGGGGTGGACCGGGGAGCTGTTTTTT
NA | 15 | TRBJ2-7 | TRBV3-1/TRBV3-2 | TRBD2 | CASSQGLAGSYEQYF | TGTGCCAGCAGCCAAGGTCTAGCGGGGTCCTACGAGCAGTACTTC
NA | 15 | TRBJ1-1 | TRBV23-1 | TRBD1 | CASRDRVNSNTEAFF | TGCGCCAGCCGGGACAGGGTGAATTCTAACACTGAAGCTTTCTTT
NA | 15 | TRBJ2-1 | TRBV5-4 | NA | CASSQWGDFYNEQFF | TGTGCCAGCAGCCAATGGGGGGACTTCTACAATGAGCAGTTCTTC
NA | 15 | TRBJ2-2 | TRBV5-1 | NA | CASSPDTGSTGELFF | TGCGCCAGCAGCCCGGACACCGGTAGCACCGGGGAGCTGTTTTTT
NA | 16 | TRBJ2-5 | TRBV9 | TRBD2 | CASSFPGSGGKETQYF | TGTGCCAGCAGCTTCCCGGGTAGCGGGGGGAAAGAGACCCAGTACTTC
NA | 18 | TRBJ1-3 | TRBV5-3 | TRBD1 | CARSFRQGAKSSGNTIYF | TGTGCCAGAAGCTTCAGACAGGGGGCGAAAAGCTCTGGAAACACCATATATTTT
NA | 16 | TRBJ1-2 | TRBV7-9 | TRBD1 | CASSLATQGEDYGYTF | TGTGCCAGCAGCTTAGCGACCCAGGGGGAAGACTATGGCTACACCTTC
NA | 14 | TRBJ2-7 | TRBV4-1 | NA | CASSPPAGLREQYF | TGCGCCAGCAGCCCGCCGGCAGGTCTACGTGAGCAGTACTTC
NA | 15 | TRBJ2-1 | TRBV5-1 | NA | CASSLADSSYNEQFF | TGCGCCAGCAGCCTAGCGGACAGCTCCTACAATGAGCAGTTCTTC
NA | 16 | TRBJ1-3 | TRBV19 | NA | CASSPTGPSSGNTIYF | TGTGCCAGTAGTCCGACAGGCCCTAGCTCTGGAAACACCATATATTTT